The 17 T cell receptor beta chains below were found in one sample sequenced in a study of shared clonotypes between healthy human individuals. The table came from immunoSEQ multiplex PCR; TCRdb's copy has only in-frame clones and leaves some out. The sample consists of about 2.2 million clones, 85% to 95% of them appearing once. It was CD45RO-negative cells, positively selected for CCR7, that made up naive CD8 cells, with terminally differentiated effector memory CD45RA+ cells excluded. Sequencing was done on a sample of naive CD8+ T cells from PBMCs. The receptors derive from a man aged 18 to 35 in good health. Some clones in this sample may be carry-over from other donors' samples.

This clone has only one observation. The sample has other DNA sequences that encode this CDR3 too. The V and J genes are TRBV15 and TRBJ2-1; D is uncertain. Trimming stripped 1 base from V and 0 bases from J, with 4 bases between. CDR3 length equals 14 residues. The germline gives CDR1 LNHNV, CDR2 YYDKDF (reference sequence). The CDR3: CATSRASSYNEQFF. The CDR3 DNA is TGTGCCACCAGCAGAGCAAGCTCCTACAATGAGCAGTTCTTC.

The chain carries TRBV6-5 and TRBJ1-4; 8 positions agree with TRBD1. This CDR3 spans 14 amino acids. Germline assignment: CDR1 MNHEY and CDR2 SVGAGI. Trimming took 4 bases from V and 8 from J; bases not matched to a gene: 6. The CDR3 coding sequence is TGTGCCAGCAGTTCCGGACAGGGTCGAGAAAAACTGTTTTTT. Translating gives CASSSGQGREKLFF.

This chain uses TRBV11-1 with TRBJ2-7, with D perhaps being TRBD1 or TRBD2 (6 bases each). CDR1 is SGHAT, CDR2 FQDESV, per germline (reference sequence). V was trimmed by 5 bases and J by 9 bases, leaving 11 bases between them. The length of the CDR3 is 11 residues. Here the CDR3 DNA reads TGTGCCAGCAGCCACCCGGGGGCGCAGTACTTC. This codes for CASSHPGAQYF.

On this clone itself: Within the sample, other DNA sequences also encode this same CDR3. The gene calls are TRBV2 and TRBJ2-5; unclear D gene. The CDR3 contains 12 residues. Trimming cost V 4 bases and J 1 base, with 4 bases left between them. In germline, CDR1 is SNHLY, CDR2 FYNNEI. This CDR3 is CASSGGQETQYF. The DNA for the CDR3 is TGTGCCAGCAGTGGCGGCCAAGAGACCCAGTACTTC.

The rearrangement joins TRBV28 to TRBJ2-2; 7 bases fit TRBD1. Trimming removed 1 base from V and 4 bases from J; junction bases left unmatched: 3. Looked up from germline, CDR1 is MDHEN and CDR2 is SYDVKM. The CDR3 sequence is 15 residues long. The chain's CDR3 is CASSLFAGGTGELFF. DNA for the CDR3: TGTGCCAGCAGTTTATTTGCAGGGGGCACCGGGGAGCTGTTTTTT.

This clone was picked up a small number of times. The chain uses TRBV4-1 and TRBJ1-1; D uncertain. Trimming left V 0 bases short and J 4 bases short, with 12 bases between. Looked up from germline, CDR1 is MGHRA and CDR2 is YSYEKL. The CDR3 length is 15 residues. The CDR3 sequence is CASSQDGSSITEAFF. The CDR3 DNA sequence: TGCGCCAGCAGCCAAGACGGCTCCAGCATCACTGAAGCTTTCTTT.

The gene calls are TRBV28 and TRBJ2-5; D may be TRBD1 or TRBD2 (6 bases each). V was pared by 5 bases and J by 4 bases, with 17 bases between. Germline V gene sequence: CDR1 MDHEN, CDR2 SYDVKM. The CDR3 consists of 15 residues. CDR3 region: CASSPPQGGRETQYF. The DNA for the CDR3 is TGTGCCAGCAGTCCTCCACAGGGAGGTAGAGAGACCCAGTACTTC.

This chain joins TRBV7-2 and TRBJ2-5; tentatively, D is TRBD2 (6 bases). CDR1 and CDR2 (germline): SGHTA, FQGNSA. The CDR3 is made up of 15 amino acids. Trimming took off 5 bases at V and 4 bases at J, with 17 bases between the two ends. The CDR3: CASSRSGLARETQYF. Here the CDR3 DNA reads TGTGCCAGCAGCCGTTCAGGCCTAGCGCGAGAGACCCAGTACTTC.

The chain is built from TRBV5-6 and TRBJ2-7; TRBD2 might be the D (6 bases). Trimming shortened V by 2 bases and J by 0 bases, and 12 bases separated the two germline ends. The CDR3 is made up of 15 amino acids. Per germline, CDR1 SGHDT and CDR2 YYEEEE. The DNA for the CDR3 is TGTGCCAGCAGCTTCAGCTGGCGGGGCTCCTACGAGCAGTACTTC. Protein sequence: CASSFSWRGSYEQYF.

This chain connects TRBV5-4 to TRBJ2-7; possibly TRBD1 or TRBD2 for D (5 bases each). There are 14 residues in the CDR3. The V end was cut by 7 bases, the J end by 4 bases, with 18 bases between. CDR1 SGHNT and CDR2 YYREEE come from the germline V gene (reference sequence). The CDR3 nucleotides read TGTGCCAGCGCCACCGGGGCAGGACATTACGAGCAGTACTTC. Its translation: CASATGAGHYEQYF.

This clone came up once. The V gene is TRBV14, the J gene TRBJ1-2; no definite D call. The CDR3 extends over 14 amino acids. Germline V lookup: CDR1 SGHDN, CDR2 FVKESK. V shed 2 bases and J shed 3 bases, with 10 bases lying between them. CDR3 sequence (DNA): TGTGCCAGCAGCCAATCCCAGAACCACTATGGCTACACCTTC. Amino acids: CASSQSQNHYGYTF.

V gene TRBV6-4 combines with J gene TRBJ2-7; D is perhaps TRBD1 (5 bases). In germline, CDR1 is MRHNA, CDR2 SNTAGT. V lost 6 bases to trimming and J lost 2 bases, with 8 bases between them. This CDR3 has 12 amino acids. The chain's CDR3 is CASRDTTYEQYF. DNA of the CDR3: TGTGCCAGCAGGGACACAACCTACGAGCAGTACTTC.

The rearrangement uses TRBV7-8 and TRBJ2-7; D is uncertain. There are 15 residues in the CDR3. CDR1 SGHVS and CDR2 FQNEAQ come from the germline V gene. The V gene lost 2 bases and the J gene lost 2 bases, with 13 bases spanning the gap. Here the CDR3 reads CASSLSGSQAYEQYF. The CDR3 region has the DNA TGTGCCAGCAGCTTATCGGGCAGCCAAGCCTACGAGCAGTACTTC.

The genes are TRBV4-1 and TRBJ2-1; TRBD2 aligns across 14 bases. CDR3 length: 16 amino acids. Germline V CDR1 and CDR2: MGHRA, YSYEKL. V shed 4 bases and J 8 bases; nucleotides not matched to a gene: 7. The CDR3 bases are TGCGCCAGCAGCCCCCGACTAGCGGGAGGGCCCGATGAGCAGTTCTTC. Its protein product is CASSPRLAGGPDEQFF.

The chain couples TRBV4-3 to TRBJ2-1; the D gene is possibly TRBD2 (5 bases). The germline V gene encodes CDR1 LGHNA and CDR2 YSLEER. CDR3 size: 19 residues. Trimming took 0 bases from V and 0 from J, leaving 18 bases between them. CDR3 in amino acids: CASSQDTRTVRSSYNEQFF. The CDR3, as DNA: TGCGCCAGCAGCCAAGACACTAGAACGGTGCGGAGCTCCTACAATGAGCAGTTCTTC.

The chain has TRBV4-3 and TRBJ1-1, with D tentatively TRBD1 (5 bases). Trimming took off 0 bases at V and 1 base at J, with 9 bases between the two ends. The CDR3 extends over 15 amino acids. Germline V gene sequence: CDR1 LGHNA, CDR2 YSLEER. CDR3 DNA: TGCGCCAGCAGCCAAGATCAGGGACCGAACACTGAAGCTTTCTTT. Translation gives CASSQDQGPNTEAFF.

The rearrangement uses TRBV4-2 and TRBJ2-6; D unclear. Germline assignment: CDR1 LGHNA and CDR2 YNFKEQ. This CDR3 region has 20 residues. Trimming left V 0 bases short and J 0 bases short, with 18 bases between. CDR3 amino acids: CASSQEESLANSSGANVLTF. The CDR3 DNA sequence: TGTGCCAGCAGCCAAGAAGAGTCGCTCGCCAACTCCTCTGGGGCCAACGTCCTGACTTTC.